This TCR beta chain was recorded in a study of blood T cell repertoires in COVID-19. About the research overall: Samples taken during acute and convalescent COVID-19 were collected in the United States, Italy and Spain. PBMCs, B-cell-depleted T cells, or T cells were the source of the cDNA or gDNA that made up the material.

The repertoire was sequenced with immunoSEQ multiplex PCR; TCRdb's copy has only in-frame clones and lacks some. Of 70,000 to 80,000 clones listed, approximately 86% are singletons. Germline V lookup: CDR1 SGHRS, CDR2 YFSETQ. The J segment lost 1 base and the V segment lost 3 bases, leaving 8 bases of the junction unmatched. This CDR3 comprises 16 residues. What was sequenced was peripheral blood. The TCR originated in an older woman with acute or convalescent COVID-19. The chain carries TRBV5-1 and TRBJ1-1, with TRBD1 identical over 8 bases. The CDR3 loop reads CASSSQGAQWNTEAFF. Here the CDR3 DNA reads TGCGCCAGCAGCTCTCAGGGGGCGCAATGGAACACTGAAGCTTTCTTT.